Each of the 14 T cell receptor beta chains below was sequenced from the same sample in a study of T-cell reconstitution after alpha-beta-depleted transplantation in children. The authors prepared the TCRbeta library with unique molecular identifiers. TCRdb called the PCR reads again in MiXCR, with one record for every CDR3 protein. The table has about a million distinct CDR3 sequences, less than 30% seen once; the top ten hold roughly 31%. Sequencing used PBMCs, mostly from graft donor cells, obtained 360 days after TCRalphabeta/CD19-depleted stem cell transplant. The source is a boy in the first two years of life who had a stem cell transplant for SCID, so the T cells may come from the graft donor.

This chain links TRBV27 with TRBJ2-3; D unresolved. Trimming removed 2 bases from V and 2 bases from J, with 14 bases in between. This CDR3 is built from 16 residues. Germline loops: CDR1 MNHEY, CDR2 SMNVEV (reference sequence). DNA of the CDR3: TGTGCCAGCAGTTTAACCGTTTCAAGTACCACAGATACGCAGTATTTT. Its protein product is CASSLTVSSTTDTQYF.

This clonotype was detected a few times. The chain carries TRBV27 and TRBJ2-1; D gene unclear. CDR1 MNHEY and CDR2 SMNVEV come from the germline V gene (reference sequence). Trimming removed 0 bases from V and 4 bases from J, with 10 bases in between. CDR3 length: 15 amino acids. The DNA for the CDR3 is TGTGCCAGCAGTTTATCTGCGTACGGATACAATGAGCAGTTCTTC. Its translation: CASSLSAYGYNEQFF.

This rearrangement joins TRBV15 to TRBJ1-1, with 8 bases fitting TRBD1. The CDR3 spans 13 residues. V lost 11 bases, J lost 0 bases, and 5 bases stayed unmatched. Germline loops: CDR1 LNHNV, CDR2 YYDKDF (reference sequence). The CDR3 bases are TGTGCCTACCGACAGGGGCTGAACACTGAAGCTTTCTTT. Translating it yields CAYRQGLNTEAFF.

This clonotype was detected only a few times. The CDR3 nucleotides are TGCGCCAGCAGCTTGGACCCGACAGCCACAGATACGCAGTATTTT. Translation: CASSLDPTATDTQYF. V is TRBV5-1 and J is TRBJ2-3, with D perhaps TRBD1 (5 bases). Germline lookup yields CDR1 SGHRS and CDR2 YFSETQ. V dropped 0 bases and J dropped 2 bases, with 10 bases sitting between them. This CDR3 comprises 15 residues.

In nucleotides, the CDR3 is TGTGCCAGCAGCAGCGGACTAGCGGGGGGTCAGAGCTCCTACGAGCAGTACTTC. This translates into CASSSGLAGGQSSYEQYF. The chain employs TRBV5-4 and TRBJ2-7; TRBD2 matches 14 bases. V lost 4 bases and J lost 0; bases outside the gene matches: 9. CDR1 and CDR2 (germline): SGHNT, YYREEE (reference sequence). The CDR3 is made up of 18 amino acids.

This clonotype was counted a few times. This chain uses TRBV7-2 with TRBJ2-1; D is ambiguous. The length of the CDR3 is 12 residues. CDR1 and CDR2 (germline): SGHTA, FQGNSA. Trimming stripped 3 bases from V and 9 bases from J, with 9 bases between. CDR3 nucleotides: TGTGCCAGCAGCTTGTTCCGGCGTGAGCAGTTCTTC. Encoded protein: CASSLFRREQFF.

The chain carries TRBV20-1 and TRBJ2-1; the D is unclear. This CDR3 has 14 amino acids. Germline V lookup: CDR1 DFQATT, CDR2 SNEGSKA (reference sequence). Trimming shortened V by 2 bases and J by 4 bases, and 12 bases separated the two germline ends. The CDR3 region is CSARRGFGYNEQFF. The CDR3 DNA follows: TGCAGTGCTAGACGAGGTTTTGGGTACAATGAGCAGTTCTTC.

The J gene is TRBJ2-2, the V gene TRBV29-1; no clear D gene. The CDR3 is 14 residues long. Trimming shortened V by 4 bases and J by 0 bases, and 9 bases separated the two germline ends. Germline loops: CDR1 SQVTM, CDR2 ANQGSEA. CDR3 nucleotide sequence: TGCAGCGTTGGTGCAAAGACGAACACCGGGGAGCTGTTTTTT. Amino acid sequence: CSVGAKTNTGELFF.

This clonotype was counted only a few times. This chain joins TRBV28 and TRBJ2-3; 7 bases are a match to TRBD2. J was trimmed by 1 base and V by 3 bases; bases with no gene match: 7. The germline V gene has CDR1 MDHEN and CDR2 SYDVKM. This CDR3 has 16 amino acids. The CDR3 is CASSFEAAGGTDTQYF. In nucleotides, the CDR3 is TGTGCCAGCAGTTTCGAGGCGGCGGGGGGCACAGATACGCAGTATTTT.

This clonotype occurred a few times. The chain has TRBV6-1 and TRBJ2-1; D ambiguous. The CDR3 consists of 16 residues. Trimming shortened V by 2 bases and J by 6 bases, and 17 bases separated the two germline ends. Looked up from germline, CDR1 is MNHNS and CDR2 is SASEGT. The CDR3 sequence is CASSETTPTPRNEQFF. DNA of the CDR3: TGTGCCAGCAGTGAAACGACTCCCACACCTCGCAATGAGCAGTTCTTC.

Of note for this clonotype: This may be a read error: a much more frequent sequence differs by one nucleotide. A read error is likely, as this CDR3 ends without the conserved phenylalanine or tryptophan. This chain joins TRBV5-1 and TRBJ1-1, with a weak D call TRBD1 (5 bases). The CDR3 has 13 residues. Between the trimmed V and J ends, which lost 4 bases and 6 bases, there was a span of 13 bases. Germline loops: CDR1 SGHRS, CDR2 YFSETQ. CDR3 in amino acids: CASSPRVGAEAFC. DNA for the CDR3: TGCGCCAGCAGCCCCCGCGTAGGGGCTGAAGCTTTCTGT.

This clonotype has just a few counts. The chain employs TRBV9 and TRBJ2-1, with 9 bases fitting TRBD1. With 2 bases clipped from V and 7 bases from J, the junction kept 4 bases outside the gene matches. The CDR3 is 14 amino acids. Germline CDR1 is SGDLS and CDR2 is YYNGEE. The CDR3 sequence: CASSVRQGGNEQFF. The CDR3 nucleotides are TGTGCCAGCAGCGTCCGACAGGGGGGGAATGAGCAGTTCTTC. The full variable domain, its missing parts supplied by reference TRBV9 and TRBJ2-1, is DSGVTQTPKHLITATGQRVTLRCSPRSGDLSVYWYQQSLDQGLQFLIQYYNGEERAKGNILERFSAQQFPDLHSELNLSSLELGDSALYFCASSVRQGGNEQFFGPGTRLTVL.

J is TRBJ2-7 and V is TRBV29-1, with 9 nucleotides matching TRBD1. CDR3 size: 13 residues. The J segment lost 5 bases and the V segment lost 6 bases, leaving 8 bases of the junction unmatched. Germline CDR1 SQVTM, CDR2 ANQGSEA. CDR3 loop: CSVRGQGIDEQYF. The CDR3 region has the DNA TGCAGCGTCCGGGGACAGGGCATCGACGAGCAGTACTTC.

The chain uses TRBV20-1 and TRBJ1-5; TRBD1 agrees at 7 bases. V lost 5 bases to trimming and J lost 2 bases; unmatched junction nucleotides: 0. The CDR3 has 12 amino acids. Germline V CDR1 and CDR2: DFQATT, SNEGSKA (reference sequence). The CDR3 loop is CSADRGNQPQHF. In DNA, the CDR3 is TGCAGTGCTGACAGGGGCAATCAGCCCCAGCATTTT.